The 23 T cell receptor beta chains given below trace back to one sample, sequenced in a study of Graves' ophthalmopathy and Graves' hyperthyroidism. Amplified material comprised TCR beta CDR3 regions derived from RNA transcripts. After a first-round RT-PCR with HTBI primers, a second-round multiplex PCR was run. TCRdb passed the multiplex PCR reads through MiXCR, listing each CDR3 protein once. Of approximately 540,000 distinct CDR3 sequences in the sample, 35% to 45% were seen once. The sequenced sample was peripheral blood or thyroid tissue (not recorded which). These receptors all stem from an adult man with Graves' hyperthyroidism.

In regard to this clonotype: Given a much more abundant clone one base away, this may be a read error. J is TRBJ1-1 and V is TRBV19, with 7 bases that match TRBD1. The CDR3 runs 14 residues. CDR1 LNHDA and CDR2 SQIVND come from the germline V gene (reference sequence). The CDR3 nucleotides read TGTGCCAGTAGTACTTTTTCGACAGGGTTTGAAGCTTCCTTT. It specifies CASSTFSTGFEASF.

The gene calls are TRBV6-6 and TRBJ1-5; D is undetermined. This CDR3 region has 15 residues. Trimming removed 6 bases from V and 0 bases from J, with 12 bases in between. The V gene's germline CDR1 is MNHNY and CDR2 SVGAGI (reference sequence). In DNA, the CDR3 is TGTGCCAGCAGGACGCGGGCCCCTAGCAATCAGCCCCAGCATTTT. Protein product: CASRTRAPSNQPQHF.

This clonotype has a count of ten or more. This chain joins TRBV6-6 and TRBJ1-2, with D unresolved. CDR1 is MNHNY and CDR2 is SVGAGI in the germline V gene (reference sequence). The V and J ends lost 6 bases and 4 bases respectively, with 9 bases between them. CDR3 length: 12 residues. Here the CDR3 reads CASSPVSYGYTF. CDR3 nucleotide sequence: TGTGCCAGCAGCCCCGTTAGCTATGGCTACACCTTC.

This clonotype was picked up a small number of times. The V and J genes are TRBV28 and TRBJ1-6; possibly TRBD1 for D (5 bases). The CDR3 covers 16 residues. Trimming stripped 4 bases from V and 4 bases from J, with 14 bases between. The V gene's germline CDR1 is MDHEN and CDR2 SYDVKM. Here the CDR3 reads CASSSPGRSYNSPLHF. Here the CDR3 DNA reads TGTGCCAGCAGTTCCCCGGGACGGTCTTATAATTCACCCCTCCACTTT.

This clonotype was seen many times. V is TRBV20-1 and J is TRBJ2-5; D unclear. The V end lost 0 bases, the J end lost 5 bases, and 13 bases lay between the germline ends. Germline CDR1 DFQATT, CDR2 SNEGSKA (reference sequence). The CDR3 consists of 14 residues. The CDR3 DNA follows: TGCAGTGCTAGAGATAGGCTAGGTGGGGAGACCCAGTACTTC. Translated, it gives CSARDRLGGETQYF.

Only one count was recorded for this clonotype. The genes are TRBV7-2 and TRBJ1-1, with a weak D call TRBD1 (5 bases). Germline-derived CDR1 and CDR2 are SGHTA and FQGNSA. V lost 4 bases and J lost 1, with 10 bases in between. The CDR3 consists of 14 residues. In nucleotides, the CDR3 is TGTGCCAGCAGCTCCCATCAGGGGAACACTGAAGCTTTCTTT. Encoded protein: CASSSHQGNTEAFF.

On this clonotype itself: This sequence may be a read error, since a much larger clone differs from it by one base. The chain combines TRBV29-1 with TRBJ2-7; D is perhaps TRBD1 or TRBD2 (5 bases each). The CDR3 spans 15 residues. Germline V gene sequence: CDR1 SQVTM, CDR2 ANQGSEA. CDR3 in DNA: TGTGCCAGCAGCCCCCAGGGTGGAGGCACCTGCGAGCAGTACTTC. Its protein product is CASSPQGGGTCEQYF.

The chain joins TRBV7-8 to TRBJ2-2; D may match TRBD1 or TRBD2 (5 bases each). This CDR3 is built from 22 residues. V gave up 6 bases and J gave up 0 bases, with 32 bases separating them. Per the germline V gene, CDR1 is SGHVS and CDR2 is FQNEAQ. The CDR3 sequence: CASSEHIPGYDRGFANTGELFF. CDR3 nucleotide sequence: TGTGCCAGCAGTGAACATATTCCGGGGTATGACAGAGGTTTCGCGAACACCGGGGAGCTGTTTTTT.

V gene TRBV7-9 combines with J gene TRBJ2-2; D is perhaps TRBD1 (6 bases). V lost 5 bases to trimming and J lost 6 bases, with 10 bases between them. The CDR3 loop spans 13 amino acids. Germline CDR1 reads SEHNR; CDR2 reads FQNEAQ (reference sequence). CDR3 residues: CASSEDRSGELFF. Here the CDR3 DNA reads TGTGCCAGCAGCGAAGACAGGTCCGGGGAGCTGTTTTTT. The variable domain in full, completed from reference TRBV7-9 and TRBJ2-2, reads DTGVSQNPRHKITKRGQNVTFRCDPISEHNRLYWYRQTLGQGPEFLTYFQNEAQLEKSRLLSDRFSAERPKGSFSTLEIQRTEQGDSAMYLCASSEDRSGELFFGEGSRLTVL.

The chain joins TRBV2 to TRBJ2-7, with D perhaps matching TRBD1 (5 bases). CDR1 is SNHLY and CDR2 is FYNNEI in the germline V gene. V lost 2 bases and J 1 base, leaving 9 bases between the germline ends. This CDR3 has 14 residues. CDR3 loop: CASSETQDSYEQYF. CDR3 sequence (DNA): TGTGCCAGCAGTGAAACACAGGATTCCTACGAGCAGTACTTC.

This clonotype was detected many times. This chain joins TRBV12-3 or TRBV12-4 and TRBJ2-5, with a possible D match to TRBD2 (6 bases). The V gene lost 1 base and the J gene lost 5 bases, with 20 bases spanning the gap. The CDR3 is 17 residues long. CDR3 protein: CASSLVGLGRAGETQYF. CDR3 sequence (DNA): TGTGCCAGCAGTTTAGTGGGGCTCGGCAGGGCGGGGGAGACCCAGTACTTC.

Only one count was recorded for this clonotype. The chain has TRBV29-1 and TRBJ2-7; D tentatively fits TRBD1 or TRBD2 (5 bases each). Looked up from germline, CDR1 is SQVTM and CDR2 is ANQGSEA. CDR3 size: 12 residues. Trimming left V 3 bases short and J 3 bases short, with 9 bases between. The CDR3: CSVEGVGYEQYF. The CDR3 nucleotides are TGCAGCGTTGAGGGGGTTGGCTACGAGCAGTACTTC.

Points on this clonotype: Just one base apart from a much larger clone, this may be a read error. The chain uses TRBV24-1 and TRBJ2-7, with D possibly TRBD1 on 7 matching bases. This CDR3 contains 15 residues. CDR1 is KGHDR and CDR2 is SFDVKD in the germline V gene. DNA of the CDR3: TGTGCCAGCAGCCCGCGGGACAGCTCAACCTACGAGCAGTGCTTC. Its translation: CASSPRDSSTYEQCF.

Many counts were recorded for this clonotype. This rearrangement joins TRBV5-8 to TRBJ1-2; tentatively, D is TRBD1 (6 bases). The CDR3 extends over 16 amino acids. The V end was cut by 4 bases, the J end by 2 bases, with 18 bases between. Germline V gives CDR1 SGHTS, CDR2 YDEGEE. The CDR3, as DNA: TGTGCCAGCAGCACTATCGGGACAATCGGCAACTATGGCTACACCTTC. It translates to CASSTIGTIGNYGYTF.

The chain recombines TRBV2 with TRBJ2-7; 9 bases map to TRBD2. Germline V lookup: CDR1 SNHLY, CDR2 FYNNEI. V was pared by 4 bases and J by 0 bases, with 4 bases of the junction left unmatched. This CDR3 comprises 15 residues. CDR3: CASSVLAGSSYEQYF. CDR3 DNA: TGTGCCAGCAGTGTCCTAGCGGGGAGCTCCTACGAGCAGTACTTC.

The V call is TRBV2, the J call TRBJ1-1; no definite D call. Germline CDR1 and CDR2: SNHLY and FYNNEI. Trimming cost V 6 bases and J 8 bases, with 31 bases left between them. CDR3 length: 18 amino acids. DNA of the CDR3: TGTGCCAGCAGCCGAGTTAGAAACTCGAACACCGGGGAGCTGGAAGCTTTCTTT. Its translation: CASSRVRNSNTGELEAFF.

V usage is TRBV5-5 and J usage is TRBJ1-2, with D possibly matching TRBD1 (6 bases). V lost 5 bases, J lost 8 bases, and 19 bases lay in between. From germline, CDR1 is SGHKS and CDR2 YYEKEE (reference sequence). This CDR3 spans 14 amino acids. The CDR3: CASSPSGGLEGYTF. The CDR3 region has the DNA TGTGCCAGCAGTCCCTCCGGGGGGCTGGAAGGCTACACCTTC. Variable domain in full (rest from reference TRBV5-5 and TRBJ1-2): DAGVTQSPTHLIKTRGQQVTLRCSPISGHKSVSWYQQVLGQGPQFIFQYYEKEERGRGNFPDRFSARQFPNYSSELNVNALLLGDSALYLCASSPSGGLEGYTFGSGTRLTVV.

This clonotype was counted at least ten times. V is TRBV24-1 and J is TRBJ2-7, with 7 bases identical to TRBD1. With 4 bases clipped from V and 7 bases from J, the junction kept 9 bases outside the gene matches. The germline V gene has CDR1 KGHDR and CDR2 SFDVKD. The CDR3 sequence is 14 residues long. In nucleotides, the CDR3 is TGTGCCACCAGTGAAAATGGACAGGCCGGAGAGCAGTACTTC. This gives the protein CATSENGQAGEQYF.

This clonotype has a count of ten or more. The chain couples TRBV6-6 to TRBJ1-1, with D perhaps matching TRBD1 (6 bases). The CDR3 has 14 residues. Germline V gene data show CDR1 as MNHNY and CDR2 as SVGAGI (reference sequence). Trimming removed 5 bases at V and 7 bases at J, with 17 bases between. CDR3 nucleotide sequence: TGTGCCAGCAGTGAAGGTGGGGGCCCTGGTGAAGCTTTCTTT. Translating it yields CASSEGGGPGEAFF.

The J gene is TRBJ2-7, the V gene TRBV7-9; 12 bases align to TRBD2. Gene TRBJ2-1 matches the end of the DNA better, so the J call may be wrong. Germline lookup yields CDR1 SEHNR and CDR2 FQNEAQ (reference sequence). The CDR3 has 15 amino acids. CDR3 residues: CASSSRLAGVNEQFF. The DNA of the CDR3 is TGTGCCAGCAGCTCACGACTAGCGGGAGTCAATGAGCAGTTCTTC.

With respect to this clonotype: This could be a read error, since a much larger clone is one nucleotide away. This chain connects TRBV5-1 to TRBJ2-7; the match to TRBD1 covers 7 bases. The V segment lost 4 bases and the J segment 6 bases; nucleotides outside the gene matches: 7. The CDR3 consists of 13 residues. Germline lookup yields CDR1 SGHRS and CDR2 YFSETQ. The CDR3 protein is CASSPGQYSEQYF. CDR3 nucleotide sequence: TGCGCCAGCAGCCCGGGACAGTACTCCGAGCAGTACTTC.

The rearrangement uses TRBV28 and TRBJ2-5; no firm D call. V lost 5 bases, J lost 1 base, and 11 bases lay in between. This CDR3 has 14 residues. Germline CDR1 is MDHEN and CDR2 is SYDVKM. The CDR3 DNA reads as TGTGCCAGCAGTACAACGGGCCTCCAAGAGACCCAGTACTTC. This encodes CASSTTGLQETQYF.

Concerning this clonotype itself: A much larger clone is a single base away; this may be a read error. The chain recombines TRBV29-1 with TRBJ2-7; 9 bases map to TRBD2. This CDR3 spans 14 amino acids. J lost 7 bases, V lost 4 bases, and 11 bases had no gene match. The germline V gene encodes CDR1 SQVTM and CDR2 ANQGSEA. Written as DNA, the CDR3 is TGCAGCGTTGCGGCTAGCGGGATGGAGAATGAGCAGTACTTC. It codes for CSVAASGMENEQYF.